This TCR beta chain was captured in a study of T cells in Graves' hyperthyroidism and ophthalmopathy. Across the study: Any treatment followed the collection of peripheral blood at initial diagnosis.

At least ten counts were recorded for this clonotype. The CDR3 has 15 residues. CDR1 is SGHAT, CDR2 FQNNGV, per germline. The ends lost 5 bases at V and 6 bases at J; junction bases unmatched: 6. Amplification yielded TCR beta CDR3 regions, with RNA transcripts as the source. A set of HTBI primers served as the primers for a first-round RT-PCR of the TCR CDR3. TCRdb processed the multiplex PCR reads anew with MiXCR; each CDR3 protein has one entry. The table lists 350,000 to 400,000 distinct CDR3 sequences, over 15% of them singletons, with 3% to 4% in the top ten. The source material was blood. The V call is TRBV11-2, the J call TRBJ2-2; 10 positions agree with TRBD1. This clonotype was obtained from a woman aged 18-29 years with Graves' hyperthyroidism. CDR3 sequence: CASSHDRGRPGELFF. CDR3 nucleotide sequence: TGTGCCAGCAGCCACGACAGGGGGCGACCCGGGGAGCTGTTTTTT.